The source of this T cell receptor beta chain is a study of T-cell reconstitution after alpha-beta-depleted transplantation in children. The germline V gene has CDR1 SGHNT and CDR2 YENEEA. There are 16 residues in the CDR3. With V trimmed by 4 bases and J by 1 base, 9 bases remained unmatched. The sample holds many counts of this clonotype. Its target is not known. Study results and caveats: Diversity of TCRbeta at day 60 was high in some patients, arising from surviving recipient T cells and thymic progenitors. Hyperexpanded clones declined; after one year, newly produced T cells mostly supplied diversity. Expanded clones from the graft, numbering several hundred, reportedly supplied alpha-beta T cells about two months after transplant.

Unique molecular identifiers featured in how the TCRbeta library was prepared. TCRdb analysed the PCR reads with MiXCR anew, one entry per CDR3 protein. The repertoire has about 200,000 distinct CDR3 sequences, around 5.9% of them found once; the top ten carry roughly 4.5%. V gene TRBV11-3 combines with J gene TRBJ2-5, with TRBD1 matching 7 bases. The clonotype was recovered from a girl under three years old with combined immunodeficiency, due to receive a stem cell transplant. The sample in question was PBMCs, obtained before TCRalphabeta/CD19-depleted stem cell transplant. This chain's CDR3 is CASSSRQGNFQETQYF. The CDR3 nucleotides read TGTGCCAGCAGCTCAAGACAGGGAAACTTCCAAGAGACCCAGTACTTC.